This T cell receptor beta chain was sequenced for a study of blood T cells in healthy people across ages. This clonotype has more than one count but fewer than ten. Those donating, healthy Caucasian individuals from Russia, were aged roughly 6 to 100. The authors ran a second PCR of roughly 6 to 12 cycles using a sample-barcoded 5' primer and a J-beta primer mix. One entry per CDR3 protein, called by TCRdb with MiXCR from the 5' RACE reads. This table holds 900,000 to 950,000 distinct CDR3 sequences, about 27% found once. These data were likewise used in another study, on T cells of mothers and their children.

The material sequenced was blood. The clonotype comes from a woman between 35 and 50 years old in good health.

The CDR3 nucleotides read TGCAGTGCTCCCCCGACAGGGGGTACTTATAGCAATCAGCCCCAGCATTTT. It translates to CSAPPTGGTYSNQPQHF. The rearrangement links TRBV20-1 to TRBJ1-5; 9 nucleotides line up with TRBD1. CDR3 length: 17 amino acids. The V segment lost 5 bases and the J segment 0 bases; nucleotides outside the gene matches: 11. Germline V gives CDR1 DFQATT, CDR2 SNEGSKA (reference sequence).